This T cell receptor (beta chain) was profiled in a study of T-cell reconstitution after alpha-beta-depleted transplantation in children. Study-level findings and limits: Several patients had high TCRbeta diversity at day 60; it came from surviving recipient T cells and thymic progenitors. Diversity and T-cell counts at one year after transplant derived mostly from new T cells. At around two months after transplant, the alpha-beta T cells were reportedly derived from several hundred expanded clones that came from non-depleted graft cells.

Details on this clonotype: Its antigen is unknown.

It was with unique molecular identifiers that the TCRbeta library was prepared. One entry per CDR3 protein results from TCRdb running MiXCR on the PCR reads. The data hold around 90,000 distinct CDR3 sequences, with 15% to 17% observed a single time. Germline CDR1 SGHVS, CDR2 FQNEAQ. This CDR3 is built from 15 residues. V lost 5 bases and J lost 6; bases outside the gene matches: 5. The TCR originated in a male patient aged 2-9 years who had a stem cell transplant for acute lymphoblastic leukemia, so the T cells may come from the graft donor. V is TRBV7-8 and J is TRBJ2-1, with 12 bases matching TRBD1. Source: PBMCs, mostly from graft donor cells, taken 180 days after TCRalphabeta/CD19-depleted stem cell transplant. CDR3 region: CASSPGTGGPNEQFF. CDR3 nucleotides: TGTGCCAGCAGCCCAGGGACAGGGGGCCCCAATGAGCAGTTCTTC. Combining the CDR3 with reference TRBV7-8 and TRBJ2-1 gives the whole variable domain GAGVSQSPRYKVAKRGQDVALRCDPISGHVSLFWYQQALGQGPEFLTYFQNEAQLDKSGLPSDRFFAERPEGSVSTLKIQRTQQEDSAVYLCASSPGTGGPNEQFFGPGTRLTVL.